A single sample gave rise to the 30 T cell receptor beta chains below, sequenced in a study of T cells of healthy individuals. TCRdb independently ran MiXCR on the 5' RACE reads; one entry per CDR3 protein. The table lists 85,000 to 100,000 distinct CDR3 sequences, 17% of them singletons, with approximately 6% in the top ten. Receptors originate from a human donor in good health.

Many counts were recorded for this clonotype. The rearrangement uses TRBV27 and TRBJ2-5; D remains unclear. Germline V gene sequence: CDR1 MNHEY, CDR2 SMNVEV (reference sequence). The CDR3 is 13 residues long. The ends were cut back, 4 bases at V and 5 bases at J, with 11 bases in the middle. CDR3 sequence: CASSSTLRETQYF. The CDR3, as DNA: TGTGCCAGCAGTTCCACCCTTCGTGAGACCCAGTACTTC.

The sample holds one count of this clonotype. This could be a read error, since a much larger clone is one nucleotide away. This chain links TRBV6-4 with TRBJ2-5; 9 nucleotides align to TRBD1. The CDR3 is 15 residues long. Germline loops: CDR1 MRHNA, CDR2 SNTAGT. As DNA, the CDR3 is TGTGCCAGCAGTGAAGTAACAGGGGGCGAAGATACCCAGTACTTC. Amino acid sequence: CASSEVTGGEDTQYF.

This clonotype has more than one count but fewer than ten. The rearrangement joins TRBV9 to TRBJ2-7, with TRBD2 identical over 9 bases. Germline values: CDR1 SGDLS, CDR2 YYNGEE. CDR3 length equals 15 residues. The V and J ends lost 0 bases and 2 bases, in that order; junction bases with no gene match: 3. The CDR3 bases are TGTGCCAGCAGCGTAGGCCTAGCGGGAACCTACGAGCAGTACTTC. It specifies CASSVGLAGTYEQYF.

The table lists this clonotype with a few counts. V gene TRBV20-1 combines with J gene TRBJ2-1; no clear D gene. The V end lost 5 bases, the J end lost 0 bases, and 11 bases lay between the germline ends. Germline CDR1 DFQATT, CDR2 SNEGSKA (reference sequence). CDR3 length: 14 amino acids. The CDR3 region has the DNA TGCAGTGCTCGTCCCGGCAACTCCTACAATGAGCAGTTCTTC. Protein product: CSARPGNSYNEQFF.

This clonotype was counted between two and nine times. The chain joins TRBV11-2 to TRBJ2-6; 12 nucleotides agree with TRBD1. Germline CDR1 reads SGHAT; CDR2 reads FQNNGV. Unmatched junction bases numbered 12, after V lost 8 bases and J lost 1 base. The CDR3 extends over 19 amino acids. The CDR3 reads CASGSRDRGLWSGANVLTF. CDR3 bases: TGTGCCAGCGGGTCCCGGGACAGGGGGCTTTGGTCTGGGGCCAACGTCCTGACTTTC.

This clonotype appeared a few times. The chain couples TRBV28 to TRBJ1-1; D gene ambiguous. The CDR3 spans 16 residues. Germline V gene lookup returns CDR1 MDHEN and CDR2 SYDVKM. Trimming stripped 3 bases from V and 4 bases from J, with 18 bases between. DNA for the CDR3: TGTGCCAGCAGTTTCAAGGGATCTGGTGTGGGCACTGAAGCTTTCTTT. Encoded protein: CASSFKGSGVGTEAFF.

The V gene is TRBV7-8, the J gene TRBJ2-3; 7 positions agree with TRBD1. Losses at the gene ends were 5 bases for V and 10 bases for J; bases not matched to a gene: 9. CDR1 and CDR2 from the germline V gene are SGHVS and FQNEAQ. CDR3 length: 13 amino acids. The CDR3 nucleotides read TGTGCCAGCAGCCAACAAAGGGACAGTCCGCAGTATTTT. Its protein product is CASSQQRDSPQYF.

There are many counts of this clonotype. J is TRBJ2-7 and V is TRBV20-1; D unclear. The CDR3 runs to 15 residues. The germline V gene encodes CDR1 DFQATT and CDR2 SNEGSKA (reference sequence). Trimming stripped 0 bases from V and 2 bases from J, with 14 bases between. In nucleotides, the CDR3 is TGCAGTGCTAGAGAAAGACCCATAATCACCTACGAGCAGTACTTC. It codes for CSARERPIITYEQYF.

V and J are TRBV9 and TRBJ2-5; the match to TRBD2 covers 10 bases. The CDR3 is made up of 16 amino acids. Trimming at V came to 0 bases and at J to 8 bases, leaving 10 bases not matched to a gene. Germline CDR1 is SGDLS and CDR2 is YYNGEE. As DNA, the CDR3 is TGTGCCAGCAGCGTAGGGGGAACGGCTAGCGGGGGAACCCAGTACTTC. Amino acids: CASSVGGTASGGTQYF. The entire variable domain, with the rest obtained from reference TRBV9 and TRBJ2-5, is as follows: DSGVTQTPKHLITATGQRVTLRCSPRSGDLSVYWYQQSLDQGLQFLIQYYNGEERAKGNILERFSAQQFPDLHSELNLSSLELGDSALYFCASSVGGTASGGTQYFGPGTRLLVL.

This clonotype was detected ten times or more. The chain joins TRBV7-9 to TRBJ1-1; no clear D. V was pared by 2 bases and J by 10 bases, with 8 bases between. The CDR3 sequence is 11 residues long. CDR1 and CDR2 from the germline V gene are SEHNR and FQNEAQ (reference sequence). In DNA, the CDR3 is TGTGCCAGCAGCTTACCCTATGGAGCTTTCTTT. It specifies CASSLPYGAFF.

V usage is TRBV15 and J usage is TRBJ1-1, with D hard to call. Looked up from germline, CDR1 is LNHNV and CDR2 is YYDKDF (reference sequence). The CDR3 is 15 amino acids. Trimming cost V 0 bases and J 6 bases, with 14 bases left between them. This CDR3 is CATSRDAHPGAEAFF. The DNA for the CDR3 is TGTGCCACCAGCAGAGACGCCCATCCTGGGGCTGAAGCTTTCTTT. The full variable domain, its missing parts supplied by reference TRBV15 and TRBJ1-1, is DAMVIQNPRYQVTQFGKPVTLSCSQTLNHNVMYWYQQKSSQAPKLLFHYYDKDFNNEADTPDNFQSRRPNTSFCFLDIRSPGLGDTAMYLCATSRDAHPGAEAFFGQGTRLTVV.

The chain recombines TRBV18 with TRBJ2-5; 8 nucleotides match TRBD1. The CDR3 loop spans 14 amino acids. The junction had 5 bases not matched to a gene; V was cut back by 4 bases and J by 4 bases. Germline V lookup: CDR1 KGHSH, CDR2 LQKENI. This CDR3 is CASSLGQERETQYF. DNA for the CDR3: TGTGCCAGCTCACTGGGACAGGAGAGAGAGACCCAGTACTTC.

V is TRBV5-5 and J is TRBJ2-5, with D perhaps TRBD1 (5 bases). The CDR3 runs 13 residues. The germline gives CDR1 SGHKS, CDR2 YYEKEE (reference sequence). Trimming took 3 bases from V and 4 from J, leaving 10 bases between them. CDR3 loop: CASSSGHSETQYF. The DNA for the CDR3 is TGTGCCAGCAGCTCTGGACACTCAGAGACCCAGTACTTC. The entire variable domain, with the rest obtained from reference TRBV5-5 and TRBJ2-5, is as follows: DAGVTQSPTHLIKTRGQQVTLRCSPISGHKSVSWYQQVLGQGPQFIFQYYEKEERGRGNFPDRFSARQFPNYSSELNVNALLLGDSALYLCASSSGHSETQYFGPGTRLLVL.

The table lists this clonotype with many counts. The V gene is TRBV29-1, the J gene TRBJ1-1; D ambiguous. Germline V gene data show CDR1 as SQVTM and CDR2 as ANQGSEA. With 4 bases removed from V and 0 bases from J, the gap between germline ends came to 9 bases. This CDR3 is built from 13 residues. For the CDR3, the DNA is TGCAGCGTTGTAGGTTCACTGAACACTGAAGCTTTCTTT. The encoded protein is CSVVGSLNTEAFF.

In this sample, this clonotype turned up a few times. The chain employs TRBV5-1 and TRBJ2-7; D unresolved. The V gene's germline CDR1 is SGHRS and CDR2 YFSETQ. V was trimmed by 0 bases and J by 4 bases, leaving 5 bases between them. This CDR3 spans 12 amino acids. The CDR3 DNA sequence: TGCGCCAGCAGCTTGGTCGAGTACGAGCAGTACTTC. As protein: CASSLVEYEQYF.

This clonotype has only a few counts. The gene calls are TRBV4-1 and TRBJ1-4; D is unresolved. Germline-derived CDR1 and CDR2 are MGHRA and YSYEKL. The CDR3 is 17 amino acids. V lost 1 base and J lost 2, with 14 bases in between. CDR3 DNA: TGCGCCAGCAGCCAAGTTAACAGCCTTTGGACTAATGAAAAACTGTTTTTT. It specifies CASSQVNSLWTNEKLFF.

This rearrangement joins TRBV6-1 to TRBJ2-7, with 10 bases lining up with TRBD2. V dropped 6 bases and J dropped 4; count of bases not matched to a gene: 12. The CDR3 runs 16 residues. Germline loops: CDR1 MNHNS, CDR2 SASEGT. The CDR3 region has the DNA TGTGCCAGCAGCCGCCATAGCGGGGGGTCTTTGTACGAGCAGTACTTC. It is translated as CASSRHSGGSLYEQYF.

The rearrangement links TRBV28 to TRBJ1-2, with D hard to call. The germline CDR1 and CDR2 sequences are MDHEN and SYDVKM. The CDR3 sequence is 13 residues long. V was shortened by 6 bases and J by 4 bases, with 12 bases between the two germline ends. The CDR3 protein is CASSHRRSYGYTF. CDR3 nucleotides: TGTGCCAGCAGCCATAGGCGTAGCTATGGCTACACCTTC.

This clonotype was recorded a few times. This rearrangement joins TRBV10-3 to TRBJ2-2; D is perhaps TRBD1 or TRBD2 (6 bases each). Looked up from germline, CDR1 is ENHRY and CDR2 is SYGVKD. V was clipped by 10 bases and J by 7 bases, with 10 bases between them. This CDR3 is 11 amino acids long. CDR3 amino acids: CANGGGGELFF. In DNA form, the CDR3 reads TGTGCCAACGGGGGCGGCGGGGAGCTGTTTTTT.

This clonotype was seen more than once but under ten times. The chain combines TRBV12-3 or TRBV12-4 with TRBJ2-5; 9 bases are a match to TRBD2. The V gene end was trimmed by 2 bases and the J gene end by 5 bases; junction bases not matched to a gene: 3. The CDR3 spans 14 residues. In DNA, the CDR3 is TGTGCCAGCAGTTTACGTACTAGCGGGGAGACCCAGTACTTC. Protein product: CASSLRTSGETQYF.

V gene TRBV25-1 combines with J gene TRBJ1-1; D remains unclear. Trimming took off 6 bases at V and 6 bases at J, with 11 bases between the two ends. CDR1 and CDR2 from the germline V gene are MGHDK and SYGVNS. The CDR3 covers 12 residues. The CDR3 region has the DNA TGTGCCAGCAGGAGGGAGCCCTCTGAAGCTTTCTTT. This sequence encodes CASRREPSEAFF.

The chain carries TRBV7-9 and TRBJ2-4, with D unclear. The CDR3 is made up of 13 amino acids. Looked up from germline, CDR1 is SEHNR and CDR2 is FQNEAQ (reference sequence). The V end was cut by 2 bases, the J end by 5 bases, with 7 bases between. CDR3 sequence: CASSLSQQNIQYF. In DNA form, the CDR3 reads TGTGCCAGCAGCTTAAGTCAGCAAAACATTCAGTACTTC.

This clonotype appeared a few times. The chain uses TRBV20-1 and TRBJ2-3; 9 bases align to TRBD2. V dropped 1 base and J dropped 6; count of bases not matched to a gene: 8. The CDR3 has 15 residues. The germline V gene encodes CDR1 DFQATT and CDR2 SNEGSKA (reference sequence). The CDR3 DNA sequence: TGCAGTGCTAGAGTCTTTAGCGGGGGAACCGATACGCAGTATTTT. As protein: CSARVFSGGTDTQYF.

This clonotype has a handful of counts. J is TRBJ2-2 and V is TRBV10-3; D perhaps matches TRBD2 (7 bases). CDR1 ENHRY and CDR2 SYGVKD come from the germline V gene. This CDR3 spans 15 amino acids. With 8 bases removed from V and 4 bases from J, the gap between germline ends came to 17 bases. This CDR3 is CAIGGAGAITGELFF. The CDR3, as DNA: TGTGCCATCGGGGGGGCAGGGGCGATCACCGGGGAGCTGTTTTTT.

This clonotype was picked up many times. This rearrangement joins TRBV3-1 to TRBJ1-2, with TRBD1 matching 7 bases. V lost 3 bases, J lost 3 bases, and 4 bases stayed unmatched. This CDR3 contains 14 residues. The germline V gene has CDR1 LGHDT and CDR2 YNNKEL (reference sequence). CDR3 protein: CASSHFQGDYGYTF. The CDR3 nucleotides are TGTGCCAGCAGCCACTTTCAGGGGGACTATGGCTACACCTTC.

V and J are TRBV7-3 and TRBJ2-3; D uncertain. V was trimmed by 4 bases and J by 6 bases, leaving 11 bases between them. The CDR3 spans 13 residues. Germline lookup yields CDR1 SGHTA and CDR2 FQGTGA. The CDR3 DNA reads TGTGCCAGCAGCTCACCAGCTGGGGATACGCAGTATTTT. It is translated as CASSSPAGDTQYF.

This clonotype was counted between two and nine times. This rearrangement joins TRBV29-1 to TRBJ1-1; maybe TRBD1 (6 bases). The CDR3 covers 14 residues. CDR1 is SQVTM and CDR2 is ANQGSEA in the germline V gene. Trimming cost V 2 bases and J 5 bases, with 15 bases left between them. The CDR3 DNA is TGCAGCGTTGAAAGAAGCGGGAGGGGGACTGAAGCTTTCTTT. Translated: CSVERSGRGTEAFF.

Ten or more counts support this clonotype. This chain connects TRBV4-3 to TRBJ1-5, with 11 bases that match TRBD1. This CDR3 is 17 amino acids long. Germline CDR1 and CDR2: LGHNA and YSLEER. Losses at the gene ends were 0 bases for V and 6 bases for J; bases not matched to a gene: 7. The DNA of the CDR3 is TGCGCCAGCAGCCAAGACCTTGAGGACAGGGGGCCTCAGCCCCAGCATTTT. Protein product: CASSQDLEDRGPQPQHF.

V gene TRBV5-1 combines with J gene TRBJ2-1; perhaps TRBD2 as D (7 bases). The V and J ends lost 4 bases and 7 bases respectively, with 18 bases between them. Germline V gene sequence: CDR1 SGHRS, CDR2 YFSETQ. This CDR3 has 15 amino acids. CDR3: CASSRGAASGNEQFF. Written as DNA, the CDR3 is TGCGCCAGCAGCCGGGGGGCGGCAAGCGGGAATGAGCAGTTCTTC.

This clonotype was observed a few times. The CDR3 DNA reads as TGCGCCAGCAGTGATAACAGCAATCAGCCCCAGCATTTT. It yields the protein CASSDNSNQPQHF. The chain couples TRBV10-2 to TRBJ1-5; the D is unclear. Germline V gene lookup returns CDR1 WSHSY and CDR2 SAAADI. This CDR3 is 13 amino acids long. Trimming removed 3 bases from V and 1 base from J, with 4 bases in between.